This TCR beta chain stems from a study of blood T cell repertoires in COVID-19. Looking at the study overall: Acute and convalescent COVID-19 specimens originated in the United States, Italy and Spain. The analysed material was cDNA or gDNA that came from T cells, B-cell-depleted T cells, or PBMCs.

V was shortened by 1 base and J by 5 bases, with 11 bases between the two germline ends. The CDR3 is 14 residues long. Germline V lookup: CDR1 SGHRS, CDR2 YFSETQ. Authors' methods: Amplified reference gene primers provided the basis for estimating nucleated cell counts. This table comes from immunoSEQ multiplex PCR, and its TCRdb copy is limited to in-frame clones, with some not included. V and J calls plus clone size are reproduced from that table; the DNA served to infer D and trimming. The sample contains under 150,000 clones, more than 75% of which appear only once. The table lists this clone with a few counts.

The sample comprised peripheral blood. The V call is TRBV5-1, the J call TRBJ2-3; possible D gene TRBD2, 5 bases. The origin of this receptor is a man in his sixties with COVID-19, enrolled during active disease. This chain's CDR3 is CASSLMGEGDTQYF. The DNA for the CDR3 is TGCGCCAGCAGCTTGATGGGAGAGGGAGATACGCAGTATTTT.